This T cell receptor beta chain came from a study of control samples from healthy donors and cancer patients. Trimming cost V 5 bases and J 4 bases; bases outside gene matches: 4. Germline values: CDR1 SGHNT, CDR2 YYREEE (reference sequence). The CDR3 runs 16 residues. Here immunoSEQ multiplex PCR was the method, and the copy in TCRdb shows in-frame clones only, minus some. The table lists roughly 170,000 clones, approximately 92% of them singletons. The sequence was obtained from a woman aged 55-70 years in good health. The sequenced sample was blood. V gene TRBV5-4 combines with J gene TRBJ2-1; TRBD2 matches at 15 bases. In DNA form, the CDR3 reads TGTGCCAGCAGTTACGGGACTAGCGGGGGGTACAATGAGCAGTTCTTC. Translated: CASSYGTSGGYNEQFF.